Following are 26 T cell receptor beta chains from one sample sequenced in a study of shared T cell receptors in the human thymus. Sequenced by immunoSEQ multiplex PCR; TCRdb stores in-frame clones only, minus some. The sample shows over 650,000 clones, around 87% of them seen only once. This sample also belongs to another study, concerning human thymus T cells.

The source material was thymocytes. All receptors derive from a boy under two years old with a congenital heart defect.

The chain is built from TRBV4-2 and TRBJ2-4; D might be TRBD1 (6 bases). V lost 5 bases to trimming and J lost 3 bases, with 11 bases between them. Germline V lookup: CDR1 LGHNA, CDR2 YNFKEQ. This CDR3 is 14 amino acids long. This CDR3 is CASSLTGIKNIQYF. The CDR3 coding sequence is TGTGCCAGCAGCTTGACAGGAATCAAAAACATTCAGTACTTC.

The rearrangement links TRBV4-2 to TRBJ1-3; D unclear. Germline loops: CDR1 LGHNA, CDR2 YNFKEQ. The CDR3 is 16 residues long. V lost 7 bases and J 0 bases, leaving 16 bases between the germline ends. The CDR3 bases are TGTGCCAGCACCGAGAGCCATTGGAGCTCTGGAAACACCATATATTTT. Encoded protein: CASTESHWSSGNTIYF.

This chain links TRBV5-5 with TRBJ1-1; D is uncertain. Trimming shortened V by 3 bases and J by 0 bases, and 18 bases separated the two germline ends. Germline CDR1 and CDR2: SGHKS and YYEKEE (reference sequence). The CDR3 is 17 residues long. CDR3: CASSYISGTPMNTEAFF. DNA of the CDR3: TGTGCCAGCAGCTACATCTCGGGAACACCGATGAACACTGAAGCTTTCTTT.

On this clone: Other nucleotide sequences in the sample specify the same CDR3. The V gene is TRBV4-3, the J gene TRBJ2-7, with a weak D call TRBD1 (6 bases). The germline V gene encodes CDR1 LGHNA and CDR2 YSLEER. Deletions cut 3 bases from V and 1 base from J, with 7 bases between. CDR3 length: 13 amino acids. CDR3 bases: TGCGCCAGCAGCCACAGGGGATCCTACGAGCAGTACTTC. Protein: CASSHRGSYEQYF.

The chain links TRBV12-5 to TRBJ1-5; a weak D match, TRBD1 (6 bases). The V and J ends lost 2 bases and 3 bases respectively, with 20 bases between them. The germline gives CDR1 LGHNT, CDR2 FRNRAP. This CDR3 is 18 amino acids long. The CDR3 is CASGLWGFTGQINQPQHF. The CDR3 coding sequence is TGTGCTAGTGGTTTGTGGGGGTTCACAGGGCAAATCAATCAGCCCCAGCATTTT.

The rearrangement joins TRBV10-1 to TRBJ2-1; 11 nucleotides agree with TRBD2. The V gene end was trimmed by 3 bases and the J gene end by 7 bases; junction bases not matched to a gene: 8. The CDR3 is 16 amino acids. CDR1 and CDR2 (germline): WNHNN, SYGVQD (reference sequence). The CDR3 protein is CASSELRLAGTNEQFF. The CDR3 region has the DNA TGCGCCAGCAGTGAATTAAGACTAGCGGGAACGAATGAGCAGTTCTTC.

In this sample, this clone turned up a few times. The chain uses TRBV5-6 and TRBJ1-1; D call uncertain. The CDR3 totals 13 residues. Germline V CDR1 and CDR2: SGHDT, YYEEEE. V was trimmed by 1 base and J by 4 bases, leaving 8 bases between them. The CDR3 protein is CASSLRVSTEAFF. The CDR3 DNA follows: TGTGCCAGCAGCTTGCGGGTGAGCACTGAAGCTTTCTTT. The variable domain in full, with the rest retrieved from reference TRBV5-6 and TRBJ1-1, is DAGVTQSPTHLIKTRGQQVTLRCSPKSGHDTVSWYQQALGQGPQFIFQYYEEEERQRGNFPDRFSGHQFPNYSSELNVNALLLGDSALYLCASSLRVSTEAFFGQGTRLTVV.

CDR3 nucleotide sequence: TGTGCCAGCAGTGAAGCGGACTACAATCAGGGGGCTGCCTACAATGAGCAGTTCTTC. Its translation: CASSEADYNQGAAYNEQFF. This sequence joins TRBV2 and TRBJ2-1; 8 bases match TRBD1. V trimming: 0 bases; J trimming: 2 bases; junction bases outside the gene matches: 12. The CDR3 contains 19 residues. Germline V CDR1 and CDR2: SNHLY, FYNNEI. The variable domain in full, with the rest retrieved from reference TRBV2 and TRBJ2-1, is EPEVTQTPSHQVTQMGQEVILRCVPISNHLYFYWYRQILGQKVEFLVSFYNNEISEKSEIFDDQFSVERPDGSNFTLKIRSTKLEDSAMYFCASSEADYNQGAAYNEQFFGPGTRLTVL.

This chain connects TRBV6-1 to TRBJ1-4; 8 bases map to TRBD1. V was pared by 6 bases and J by 11 bases, with 8 bases of the junction left unmatched. Per the germline V gene, CDR1 is MNHNS and CDR2 is SASEGT. CDR3 length: 13 residues. In DNA form, the CDR3 reads TGTGCCAGCAGGGACAGGGTACCACGGAAACTGTTTTTT. Translating it yields CASRDRVPRKLFF.

The chain is built from TRBV14 and TRBJ1-2, with TRBD1 matching 8 bases. This CDR3 region has 12 residues. Germline V gives CDR1 SGHDN, CDR2 FVKESK. With 1 base clipped from V and 13 bases from J, the junction kept 5 bases outside the gene matches. CDR3 sequence reads: CASSQGTGIITF. CDR3 bases: TGTGCCAGCAGCCAAGGGACAGGGATTATCACCTTC. Full variable domain (rest looked up from reference TRBV14 and TRBJ1-2): EAGVTQFPSHSVIEKGQTVTLRCDPISGHDNLYWYRRVMGKEIKFLLHFVKESKQDESGMPNNRFLAERTGGTYSTLKVQPAELEDSGVYFCASSQGTGIITFGSGTRLTVV.

The V gene is TRBV5-1, the J gene TRBJ1-1; no reliable D call. V was cut by 0 bases and J by 4 bases, with 10 bases left in between. This CDR3 is built from 14 residues. The germline V gene has CDR1 SGHRS and CDR2 YFSETQ. The CDR3 region is CASSLVRGPTEAFF. CDR3 in DNA: TGCGCCAGCAGCTTGGTGCGCGGTCCCACTGAAGCTTTCTTT.

The chain employs TRBV6-5 and TRBJ2-2; TRBD1 aligns across 8 bases. The germline gives CDR1 MNHEY, CDR2 SVGAGI. Trimming took 5 bases from V and 6 from J; bases not matched to a gene: 8. This CDR3 comprises 15 residues. Written as DNA, the CDR3 is TGTGCCAGCAGTCCCGACAGGGGACCACCCGGGGAGCTGTTTTTT. Amino acids: CASSPDRGPPGELFF.

The chain is built from TRBV2 and TRBJ2-7, with D perhaps TRBD1 (6 bases). Germline CDR1 and CDR2: SNHLY and FYNNEI. CDR3 length: 15 amino acids. Trimming stripped 6 bases from V and 6 bases from J, with 21 bases between. DNA for the CDR3: TGTGCCAGCAGATCGACAGGCCCTCGCCCCGGCGAGCAGTACTTC. Translating gives CASRSTGPRPGEQYF. The variable domain in full, completed from reference TRBV2 and TRBJ2-7, reads EPEVTQTPSHQVTQMGQEVILRCVPISNHLYFYWYRQILGQKVEFLVSFYNNEISEKSEIFDDQFSVERPDGSNFTLKIRSTKLEDSAMYFCASRSTGPRPGEQYFGPGTRLTVT.

V and J are TRBV14 and TRBJ1-2; D possibly corresponds to TRBD1 (5 bases). Trimming took 2 bases from V and 5 from J, leaving 18 bases between them. CDR1 and CDR2 from the germline V gene are SGHDN and FVKESK. The CDR3 sequence is 16 residues long. The CDR3 sequence: CASSQKPLGGSYGYTF. The CDR3 DNA is TGTGCCAGCAGCCAAAAGCCGCTGGGGGGATCTTATGGCTACACCTTC.

V is TRBV14 and J is TRBJ2-2; 13 bases fit TRBD2. The germline gives CDR1 SGHDN, CDR2 FVKESK. V gave up 4 bases and J gave up 7 bases; unmatched junction bases: 3. The CDR3 is 15 residues long. The CDR3 coding sequence is TGTGCCAGCAGCCCCGGACTAGCGGGAGACGGGGAGCTGTTTTTT. Amino acids: CASSPGLAGDGELFF.

This chain connects TRBV6-4 to TRBJ1-6, with D unresolved. Germline assignment: CDR1 MRHNA and CDR2 SNTAGT. The CDR3 extends over 15 amino acids. V was shortened by 4 bases and J by 0 bases, with 7 bases between the two germline ends. In nucleotides, the CDR3 is TGTGCCAGCAGTGTTTCGAGCTCCTATAATTCACCCCTCCACTTT. It is translated as CASSVSSSYNSPLHF.

V is TRBV15 and J is TRBJ1-4; 7 nucleotides match TRBD1. Trimming at V came to 1 base and at J to 5 bases, leaving 10 bases not matched to a gene. CDR3 size: 17 residues. Germline CDR1 and CDR2: LNHNV and YYDKDF (reference sequence). Written as DNA, the CDR3 is TGTGCCACCAGCAGAGCAAGGGGGCTCCTGCCAAATGAAAAACTGTTTTTT. It codes for CATSRARGLLPNEKLFF.

This chain connects TRBV25-1 to TRBJ2-5; TRBD1 aligns across 9 bases. The CDR3 has 14 residues. The V segment lost 6 bases and the J segment 1 base; nucleotides outside the gene matches: 3. Germline CDR1 is MGHDK and CDR2 is SYGVNS. CDR3 protein: CASSRDRAQETQYF. The CDR3, as DNA: TGTGCCAGCAGCCGGGACAGGGCCCAAGAGACCCAGTACTTC.

J is TRBJ2-3 and V is TRBV9; D perhaps matches TRBD1 (6 bases). Per the germline V gene, CDR1 is SGDLS and CDR2 is YYNGEE. The CDR3 consists of 14 residues. V shed 0 bases and J shed 5 bases, with 10 bases lying between them. In nucleotides, the CDR3 is TGTGCCAGCAGCGTAGAGATAGGGGGAGATACGCAGTATTTT. Its protein product is CASSVEIGGDTQYF. The full variable domain, in which reference TRBV9 and TRBJ2-3 provide the parts outside the CDR3, is DSGVTQTPKHLITATGQRVTLRCSPRSGDLSVYWYQQSLDQGLQFLIQYYNGEERAKGNILERFSAQQFPDLHSELNLSSLELGDSALYFCASSVEIGGDTQYFGPGTRLTVL.

This chain links TRBV4-3 with TRBJ1-2; 8 bases are a match to TRBD1. J gave up 4 bases and V 4 bases, and 8 bases lay outside the gene matches. This CDR3 has 15 amino acids. Germline lookup yields CDR1 LGHNA and CDR2 YSLEER. For the CDR3, the DNA is TGCGCCAGCAGCCTCCTTCGGACAGGGACCTATGGCTACACCTTC. It specifies CASSLLRTGTYGYTF.

The CDR3, as DNA: TGTGCCAGCAGTGACTCGCGGGGAACTGAAGCTTTCTTT. This codes for CASSDSRGTEAFF. V usage is TRBV6-4 and J usage is TRBJ1-1, with D unclear. The CDR3 has 13 residues. From germline, CDR1 is MRHNA and CDR2 SNTAGT. V was pared by 0 bases and J by 5 bases, with 7 bases between.

CDR3: CASSLAQSVRQGAPSSYEQYF. Here the CDR3 DNA reads TGTGCCAGCAGCTTAGCGCAATCAGTGAGACAGGGGGCCCCGAGCTCCTACGAGCAGTACTTC. This chain uses TRBV7-8 with TRBJ2-7, with 10 bases lining up with TRBD1. V lost 0 bases, J lost 0 bases, and 17 bases stayed unmatched. CDR3 length: 21 amino acids. Germline V lookup: CDR1 SGHVS, CDR2 FQNEAQ.

The J gene is TRBJ2-1, the V gene TRBV6-5; 9 positions agree with TRBD1. This CDR3 is built from 14 residues. J was trimmed by 9 bases and V by 5 bases; bases with no gene match: 8. CDR1 MNHEY and CDR2 SVGAGI come from the germline V gene. The CDR3 is CASSPGQGIGEQFF. CDR3 coding DNA: TGTGCCAGCAGTCCGGGACAGGGAATTGGTGAGCAGTTCTTC.

This clone was detected once. CDR3 nucleotide sequence: TGTGCCAGCAGCGCCCTAGACCACGGGAGCGATACGCAGTATTTT. Amino acid sequence: CASSALDHGSDTQYF. The chain is built from TRBV7-8 and TRBJ2-3, with D possibly being TRBD2 (6 bases). Germline lookup yields CDR1 SGHVS and CDR2 FQNEAQ. Between the trimmed V and J ends, which lost 5 bases and 6 bases, there was a span of 18 bases. CDR3 length: 15 amino acids.

With respect to this clone: A junction end diverges from the germline sequence, so it may reflect a read error. This CDR3 reads CASTLAGDRDPPLWYEQYF. The CDR3, as DNA: TGTGCCAGCACCTTAGCCGGGGACAGGGATCCCCCACTGTGGTACGAGCAGTACTTC. The genes are TRBV7-2 and TRBJ2-7; 9 bases align to TRBD1. In germline, CDR1 is SGHTA, CDR2 FQGNSA. CDR3 length equals 19 residues.

The chain employs TRBV19 and TRBJ1-5; no clear D gene. Trimming took 9 bases from V and 3 from J, leaving 12 bases between them. Germline V gene data show CDR1 as LNHDA and CDR2 as SQIVND (reference sequence). This CDR3 region has 13 residues. The CDR3, as DNA: TGTGCCAGCTTAGGAGGACCCAATCAGCCCCAGCATTTT. Translating it yields CASLGGPNQPQHF.